Listed below are T cell receptor beta chains from one sample, sequenced in a study of cytomegalovirus exposure and HLA in healthy donors. Here immunoSEQ multiplex PCR was the method, and the copy in TCRdb shows in-frame clones only, minus some. The top ten hold 4.3% of the sample, which has some 150,000 clones, around 72% seen once. The sequenced sample consisted of PBMCs. All receptors derive from a young man in good health and CMV-seropositive. Each CDR3 is given without its conserved first and last residue.

V: TRBV29-1
J: TRBJ1-5
CDR3: SVEVAGYSNQPQH

V: TRBV29-1
J: TRBJ2-3
CDR3: SPLILLQTDTQY

V: TRBV7-9
J: TRBJ2-3
CDR3: ASSSQSGTDTQY

V: TRBV6-1
J: TRBJ1-5
CDR3: ASSANSGTGSNQPQH

V: TRBV28
J: TRBJ1-5
CDR3: ASVQGIRGNQPQH

V: TRBV9
J: TRBJ2-2
CDR3: ASSPLSKNTGELF

V: TRBV5-1
J: TRBJ2-7
CDR3: ASSLGSGSSYEQY

V: TRBV6-5
J: TRBJ2-5
CDR3: ASSLQGAETQY

V: TRBV10-3
J: TRBJ2-3
CDR3: AISESNLGGRADTQY

V: TRBV18
J: TRBJ2-2
CDR3: ASSPDRNTGELF

V: TRBV19
J: TRBJ2-7
CDR3: ASSRPGNSYEQY

V: TRBV10-3
J: TRBJ1-1
CDR3: AISGDTLNTEAF

V: TRBV6-5
J: TRBJ1-5
CDR3: ASSRGTEDQPQH

V: TRBV7-6
J: TRBJ1-1
CDR3: ASSLGGHTEAF

V: TRBV5-1
J: TRBJ2-3
CDR3: ASSPDRAFGDTQY

V: TRBV5-4
J: TRBJ1-4
CDR3: ASSPPPGGGEKLF

V: TRBV18
J: TRBJ2-1
CDR3: ASSPYFSGLSSYNEQF

V: TRBV5-1
J: TRBJ1-1
CDR3: ASSLEGQGYTEAF

V: TRBV7-2
J: TRBJ2-1
CDR3: ASSYWSAGLANGEQF

V: TRBV28
J: TRBJ1-1
CDR3: ASNKQGNTEAF

V: TRBV7-2
J: TRBJ1-1
CDR3: ASSLAWGPGQSFEAF

V: TRBV28
J: TRBJ1-6
CDR3: ASSFLLEGSPLH

V: TRBV9
J: TRBJ2-7
CDR3: ASSGRGQYEQY

V: TRBV4-1
J: TRBJ2-7
CDR3: ASSQGGKFSYEQY